These 23 T cell receptor beta chains came from one sample sequenced in a study of cytomegalovirus exposure and HLA in healthy donors. The PCR contained 60 Vbeta and 13 Jbeta primers. Sequencing used immunoSEQ multiplex PCR; TCRdb keeps in-frame clones, though not all of them. Of 55,000 to 65,000 clones listed, less than 90% are singletons. Material for sequencing was PBMCs. The receptors come from a female donor in good health and CMV-seronegative.

The chain carries TRBV2 and TRBJ1-6; maybe TRBD1 (6 bases). Germline V CDR1 and CDR2: SNHLY, FYNNEI. V lost 7 bases, J lost 0 bases, and 13 bases lay in between. CDR3 length: 16 residues. CDR3 amino acids: CASTRDTSSYNSPLHF. CDR3 nucleotide sequence: TGTGCCAGCACTCGGGACACAAGCTCCTATAATTCACCCCTCCACTTT.

The chain links TRBV4-3 to TRBJ2-3; 12 bases agree with TRBD2. The germline V gene has CDR1 LGHNA and CDR2 YSLEER. J lost 2 bases, V lost 2 bases, and 14 bases had no gene match. This CDR3 has 20 amino acids. The CDR3 protein is CASSQPSRTSGESYTDTQYF. The CDR3 DNA is TGCGCCAGCAGCCAACCCTCGCGGACTAGCGGGGAATCCTACACAGATACGCAGTATTTT.

The chain carries TRBV23-1 and TRBJ1-5; 7 nucleotides agree with TRBD1. TRBV23-1 belongs to the ORF category, with a function that is uncertain. This CDR3 is built from 21 residues. V trimming: 0 bases; J trimming: 6 bases; junction bases outside the gene matches: 23. CDR3 in DNA: TGCGCCAGCAGTCAATCGCAACTTCCGGGACAGTCGGGCAGGGGCGGTCAGCCCCAGCATTTT. This translates into CASSQSQLPGQSGRGGQPQHF.

V gene TRBV6-5 combines with J gene TRBJ1-5; 8 nucleotides align to TRBD1. Germline CDR1 MNHEY, CDR2 SVGAGI. V shed 6 bases, J shed 7 bases, and the junction held 5 bases outside the gene matches. There are 13 residues in the CDR3. In DNA, the CDR3 is TGTGCCAGCAGCGGACAGGGAGGACAGCCCCAGCATTTT. This sequence encodes CASSGQGGQPQHF.

The J gene is TRBJ2-7, the V gene TRBV6-1, with TRBD1 matching over 7 bases. The CDR3 length is 14 residues. After removal of 6 bases from V and 1 base from J, the junction contained 6 bases not matched to a gene. CDR1 MNHNS and CDR2 SASEGT come from the germline V gene. The CDR3 sequence: CASSRDSISYEQYF. The CDR3 region has the DNA TGTGCCAGCAGCCGGGACAGTATATCCTACGAGCAGTACTTC.

This clone was counted once. The chain employs TRBV6-1 and TRBJ1-1; 7 bases line up with TRBD1. The CDR3 runs 14 residues. The germline V gene encodes CDR1 MNHNS and CDR2 SASEGT. V trimming: 5 bases; J trimming: 3 bases; junction bases outside the gene matches: 6. The CDR3 nucleotides are TGTGCCAGCAGTAGGACAGGATCTTACACTGAAGCTTTCTTT. Amino acids: CASSRTGSYTEAFF.

V gene TRBV7-2 combines with J gene TRBJ2-5, with D unclear. Looked up from germline, CDR1 is SGHTA and CDR2 is FQGNSA. Trimming left V 4 bases short and J 2 bases short, with 11 bases between. The CDR3 spans 14 residues. CDR3 region: CASSYSIPQETQYF. The CDR3 bases are TGTGCCAGCAGCTATAGCATACCGCAAGAGACCCAGTACTTC.

The chain uses TRBV7-2 and TRBJ2-1; no definite D call. The ends were cut back, 5 bases at V and 9 bases at J, with 14 bases in the middle. The germline V gene has CDR1 SGHTA and CDR2 FQGNSA. The CDR3 is made up of 13 amino acids. In DNA form, the CDR3 reads TGTGCCAGCAGCCTAGGGCCCAGAGGTGAGCAGTTCTTC. Translating gives CASSLGPRGEQFF.

This chain connects TRBV27 to TRBJ1-2; D remains unclear. This CDR3 comprises 16 residues. Per the germline V gene, CDR1 is MNHEY and CDR2 is SMNVEV (reference sequence). V lost 5 bases and J 2 bases, leaving 18 bases between the germline ends. CDR3: CASSTVAGTENYGYTF. The CDR3 region has the DNA TGTGCCAGCAGTACTGTCGCCGGTACTGAGAACTATGGCTACACCTTC.

The chain carries TRBV6-5 and TRBJ1-3; no firm D call. Germline loops: CDR1 MNHEY, CDR2 SVGAGI. V shed 5 bases and J shed 0 bases, with 11 bases lying between them. This CDR3 has 15 residues. CDR3 sequence: CASSKDGSSGNTIYF. In nucleotides, the CDR3 is TGTGCCAGCAGTAAAGACGGGAGCTCTGGAAACACCATATATTTT.

The chain couples TRBV7-2 to TRBJ2-1; 7 positions match TRBD2. Looked up from germline, CDR1 is SGHTA and CDR2 is FQGNSA. The ends lost 3 bases at V and 7 bases at J; junction bases unmatched: 15. The CDR3 covers 17 residues. CDR3 region: CASSFPASGKGGNEQFF. For the CDR3, the DNA is TGTGCCAGCAGCTTTCCTGCAAGCGGGAAAGGCGGGAATGAGCAGTTCTTC.

V is TRBV18 and J is TRBJ1-1; tentative D call: TRBD1 (6 bases). Germline CDR1 reads KGHSH; CDR2 reads LQKENI. The CDR3 is made up of 12 amino acids. The germline V and J ends were trimmed by 5 bases and 8 bases, with 12 bases remaining between them. CDR3 in DNA: TGTGCCAGCTCAACAACAGGGCTGGAAGCTTTCTTT. The encoded protein is CASSTTGLEAFF.

The chain recombines TRBV10-3 with TRBJ1-1, with 9 bases fitting TRBD1. This CDR3 spans 15 amino acids. Germline V gene lookup returns CDR1 ENHRY and CDR2 SYGVKD. Trimming cost V 5 bases and J 0 bases; bases outside gene matches: 4. The DNA of the CDR3 is TGTGCCATCAGTTACAGGGGGCAAATGAACACTGAAGCTTTCTTT. The encoded protein is CAISYRGQMNTEAFF.

The chain recombines TRBV13 with TRBJ2-4; weak D call: TRBD2 (6 bases). Trimming stripped 8 bases from V and 1 base from J, with 12 bases between. The germline gives CDR1 PRHDT, CDR2 FYEKMQ (reference sequence). The CDR3 spans 14 residues. The CDR3 loop is CASGPGGAKNIQYF. The DNA for the CDR3 is TGTGCCAGCGGCCCCGGAGGGGCCAAAAACATTCAGTACTTC.

The chain links TRBV10-3 to TRBJ2-3; 12 bases are shared with TRBD1. The germline V gene encodes CDR1 ENHRY and CDR2 SYGVKD. The ends lost 2 bases at V and 2 bases at J; junction bases unmatched: 5. The CDR3 is 17 amino acids. CDR3 nucleotide sequence: TGTGCCATCAGTGAGGGGACAGGGGGCACCCTCACAGATACGCAGTATTTT. It yields the protein CAISEGTGGTLTDTQYF.

This clone was picked up one time. This chain connects TRBV11-2 to TRBJ2-5, with TRBD2 as a possible D gene (6 bases). The CDR3 runs 15 residues. Trimming shortened V by 3 bases and J by 4 bases, and 15 bases separated the two germline ends. Germline lookup yields CDR1 SGHAT and CDR2 FQNNGV. Here the CDR3 reads CASSFQLGGGETQYF. CDR3 DNA: TGTGCCAGCAGCTTTCAGCTGGGAGGAGGAGAGACCCAGTACTTC.

The J gene is TRBJ2-3, the V gene TRBV5-6; D perhaps matches TRBD2 (6 bases). Germline loops: CDR1 SGHDT, CDR2 YYEEEE. The CDR3 is made up of 19 amino acids. The V gene lost 0 bases and the J gene lost 4 bases, with 24 bases spanning the gap. In DNA form, the CDR3 reads TGTGCCAGCAGCTTGGCCCTAGCGCACCTGACCTACATCCCAGATACGCAGTATTTT. Its translation: CASSLALAHLTYIPDTQYF.

The chain couples TRBV18 to TRBJ2-3; 7 bases match TRBD2. The CDR3 runs 17 residues. With 2 bases clipped from V and 1 base from J, the junction kept 9 bases outside the gene matches. Germline V gives CDR1 KGHSH, CDR2 LQKENI. The DNA for the CDR3 is TGTGCCAGCTCACCAGATGGGAGGGTGCCGGGCACAGATACGCAGTATTTT. This translates into CASSPDGRVPGTDTQYF.

The gene calls are TRBV9 and TRBJ2-5, with TRBD2 matching over 7 bases. The germline gives CDR1 SGDLS, CDR2 YYNGEE. This CDR3 is built from 14 residues. Germline trimming cut 2 bases from V and 1 base from J; bases unmatched to any gene: 2. The CDR3 DNA follows: TGTGCCAGCAGCGTGGGACTAACCCAAGAGACCCAGTACTTC. This codes for CASSVGLTQETQYF.

V gene TRBV18 combines with J gene TRBJ1-1, with a tentative D call TRBD1 (6 bases). Germline loops: CDR1 KGHSH, CDR2 LQKENI. The CDR3 contains 15 residues. The germline V and J ends were trimmed by 3 bases and 0 bases, with 11 bases remaining between them. In nucleotides, the CDR3 is TGTGCCAGCTCACCGATGACAGGTATGAACACTGAAGCTTTCTTT. Translated, it gives CASSPMTGMNTEAFF.

This clone was counted once. The chain carries TRBV28 and TRBJ2-7, with 7 bases identical to TRBD2. This CDR3 has 13 amino acids. Germline trimming cut 3 bases from V and 7 bases from J; bases unmatched to any gene: 6. Germline loops: CDR1 MDHEN, CDR2 SYDVKM. The CDR3 DNA reads TGTGCCAGCAGTTTTTATGGCGGGGGAGAGCAGTACTTC. The encoded protein is CASSFYGGGEQYF.

The chain combines TRBV9 with TRBJ2-1, with 8 positions matching TRBD2. CDR3 length: 15 amino acids. The V and J ends lost 3 bases and 2 bases, in that order; junction bases with no gene match: 4. Germline V gene lookup returns CDR1 SGDLS and CDR2 YYNGEE. This chain's CDR3 is CASSGIGGAYNEQFF. The DNA of the CDR3 is TGTGCCAGCAGCGGAATCGGGGGGGCCTACAATGAGCAGTTCTTC.

The rearrangement joins TRBV18 to TRBJ2-5; D is perhaps TRBD1 (5 bases). CDR1 is KGHSH and CDR2 is LQKENI in the germline V gene. V dropped 3 bases and J dropped 3 bases, with 11 bases sitting between them. The CDR3 has 14 residues. The CDR3 loop reads CASSPNTGEETQYF. CDR3 DNA sequence: TGTGCCAGCTCACCGAATACAGGTGAAGAGACCCAGTACTTC.